Below are 5 T cell receptor beta chains sequenced from a single sample in a study of OX40 agonist ivuxolimab in advanced cancers. The protocol was immunoSEQ multiplex PCR, while the TCRdb copy is restricted to in-frame clones and leaves out a portion. The sample includes approximately 160,000 clones, 90% to 95% seen only once; the top ten take about 0.31%. The material sequenced was CD4+ or CD8+ T cells sorted from blood, taken in a trial of the OX40 agonist ivuxolimab. Receptors originate from an adult with an advanced solid tumor such as melanoma, head and neck, liver or kidney cancer.

The chain combines TRBV7-9 with TRBJ1-2; D is undetermined. The CDR3 is made up of 14 amino acids. Germline CDR1 SEHNR, CDR2 FQNEAQ (reference sequence). Trimming cost V 3 bases and J 4 bases, with 12 bases left between them. In DNA form, the CDR3 reads TGTGCCAGCAGCTTTCAGCCGCCAACCTATGGCTACACCTTC. Its protein is CASSFQPPTYGYTF.

J is TRBJ1-5 and V is TRBV6-5, with D maybe TRBD1 (6 bases). Trimming removed 4 bases from V and 3 bases from J, with 10 bases in between. There are 14 residues in the CDR3. CDR1 and CDR2 (germline): MNHEY, SVGAGI. The CDR3 reads CASSLQGLNQPQHF. The CDR3 DNA reads as TGTGCCAGCAGTTTACAGGGCCTCAATCAGCCCCAGCATTTT.

The chain uses TRBV5-4 and TRBJ2-7; TRBD1 agrees at 7 bases. J was trimmed by 2 bases and V by 3 bases; bases with no gene match: 8. The CDR3 loop spans 15 amino acids. Germline lookup yields CDR1 SGHNT and CDR2 YYREEE (reference sequence). CDR3 region: CASSSGGQGAYEQYF. Here the CDR3 DNA reads TGTGCCAGCAGCTCCGGTGGCCAGGGGGCCTACGAGCAGTACTTC.

V is TRBV2 and J is TRBJ1-2; D is unresolved. The germline V gene has CDR1 SNHLY and CDR2 FYNNEI. V was pared by 4 bases and J by 2 bases, with 11 bases between. The CDR3 has 14 residues. CDR3 in DNA: TGTGCCAGCAGTGGGGTCGGGGAAAACTATGGCTACACCTTC. It encodes CASSGVGENYGYTF. Complete variable domain (other parts from reference TRBV2 and TRBJ1-2): EPEVTQTPSHQVTQMGQEVILRCVPISNHLYFYWYRQILGQKVEFLVSFYNNEISEKSEIFDDQFSVERPDGSNFTLKIRSTKLEDSAMYFCASSGVGENYGYTFGSGTRLTVV.

The chain carries TRBV2 and TRBJ2-6, with D tentatively TRBD1 or TRBD2 (6 bases each). CDR3 size: 16 residues. Trimming took off 7 bases at V and 0 bases at J, with 13 bases between the two ends. Germline CDR1 SNHLY, CDR2 FYNNEI. The CDR3 reads CASKGGSSSGANVLTF. The CDR3 DNA is TGTGCCAGCAAGGGGGGATCCTCCTCTGGGGCCAACGTCCTGACTTTC.